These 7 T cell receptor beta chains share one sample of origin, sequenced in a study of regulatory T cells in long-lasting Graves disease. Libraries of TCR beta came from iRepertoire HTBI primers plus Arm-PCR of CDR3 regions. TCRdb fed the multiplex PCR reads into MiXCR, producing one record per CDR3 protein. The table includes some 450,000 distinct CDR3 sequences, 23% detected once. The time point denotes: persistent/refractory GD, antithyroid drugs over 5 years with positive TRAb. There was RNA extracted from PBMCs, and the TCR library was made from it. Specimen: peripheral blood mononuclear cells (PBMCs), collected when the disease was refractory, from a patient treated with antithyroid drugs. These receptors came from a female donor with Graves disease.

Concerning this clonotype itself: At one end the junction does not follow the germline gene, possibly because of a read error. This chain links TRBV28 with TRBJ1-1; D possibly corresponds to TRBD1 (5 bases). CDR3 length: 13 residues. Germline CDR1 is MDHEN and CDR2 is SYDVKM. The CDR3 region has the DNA TGTGCCAGCAGTTTTGGGGGGAACACTGAAGCTCTCTTT. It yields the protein CASSFGGNTEALF. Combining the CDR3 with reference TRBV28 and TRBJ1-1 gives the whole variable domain DVKVTQSSRYLVKRTGEKVFLECVQDMDHENMFWYRQDPGLGLRLIYFSYDVKMKEKGDIPEGYSVSREKKERFSLILESASTNQTSMYLCASSFGGNTEALFGQGTRLTVV.

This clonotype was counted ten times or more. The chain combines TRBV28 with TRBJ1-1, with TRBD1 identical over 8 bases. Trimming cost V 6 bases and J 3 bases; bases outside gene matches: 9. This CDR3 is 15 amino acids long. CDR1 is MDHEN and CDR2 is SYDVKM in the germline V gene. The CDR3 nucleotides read TGTGCCAGCAGCCCAGCCAGGGGGCCCTACACTGAAGCTTTCTTT. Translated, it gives CASSPARGPYTEAFF. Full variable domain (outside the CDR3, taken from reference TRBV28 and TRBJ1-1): DVKVTQSSRYLVKRTGEKVFLECVQDMDHENMFWYRQDPGLGLRLIYFSYDVKMKEKGDIPEGYSVSREKKERFSLILESASTNQTSMYLCASSPARGPYTEAFFGQGTRLTVV.

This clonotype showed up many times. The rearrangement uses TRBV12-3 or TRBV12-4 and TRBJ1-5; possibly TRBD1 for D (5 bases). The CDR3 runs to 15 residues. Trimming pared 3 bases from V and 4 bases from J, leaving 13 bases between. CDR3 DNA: TGTGCCAGCAGTTTCGGGCAGGGAGCGAATCAGCCCCAGCATTTT. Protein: CASSFGQGANQPQHF.

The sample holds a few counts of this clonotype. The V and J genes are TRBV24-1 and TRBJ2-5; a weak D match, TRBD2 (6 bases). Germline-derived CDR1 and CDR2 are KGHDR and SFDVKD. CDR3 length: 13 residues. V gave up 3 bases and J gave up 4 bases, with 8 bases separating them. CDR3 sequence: CATSDGGRETQYF. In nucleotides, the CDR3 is TGTGCCACCAGTGATGGGGGGAGAGAGACCCAGTACTTC.

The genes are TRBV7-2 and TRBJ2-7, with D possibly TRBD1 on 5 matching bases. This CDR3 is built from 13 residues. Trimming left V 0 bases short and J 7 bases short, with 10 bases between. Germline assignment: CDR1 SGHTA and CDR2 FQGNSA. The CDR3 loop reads CASSLAPAGEQYF. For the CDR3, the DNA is TGTGCCAGCAGCTTAGCCCCGGCAGGGGAGCAGTACTTC.

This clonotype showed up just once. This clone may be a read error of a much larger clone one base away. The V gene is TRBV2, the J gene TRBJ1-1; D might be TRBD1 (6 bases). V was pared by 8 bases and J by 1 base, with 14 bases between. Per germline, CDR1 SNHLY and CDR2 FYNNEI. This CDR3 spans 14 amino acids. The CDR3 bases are TGTGCCAGCGTGCACAGGGTAGGGAACACTGAAGCTTTCTTT. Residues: CASVHRVGNTEAFF.

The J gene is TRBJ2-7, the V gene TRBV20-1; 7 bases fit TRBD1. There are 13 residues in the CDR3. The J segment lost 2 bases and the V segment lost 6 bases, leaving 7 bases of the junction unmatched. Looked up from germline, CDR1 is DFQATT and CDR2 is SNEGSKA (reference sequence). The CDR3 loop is CSALPGTAYEQYF. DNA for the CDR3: TGCAGTGCCCTACCCGGGACAGCCTACGAGCAGTACTTC.